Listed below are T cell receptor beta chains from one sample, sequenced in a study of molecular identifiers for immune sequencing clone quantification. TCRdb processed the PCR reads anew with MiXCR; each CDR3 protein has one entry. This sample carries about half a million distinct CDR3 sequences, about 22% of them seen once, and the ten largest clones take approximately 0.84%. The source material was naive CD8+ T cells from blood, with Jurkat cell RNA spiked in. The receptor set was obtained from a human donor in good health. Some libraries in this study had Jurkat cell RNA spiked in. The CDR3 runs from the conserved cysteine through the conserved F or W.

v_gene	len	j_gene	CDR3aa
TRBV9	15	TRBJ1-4	CASSATWGQGEKLFF
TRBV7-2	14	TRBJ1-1	CASTLTPRPAEAFF
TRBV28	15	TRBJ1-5	CASRSRRNLNQPQHF
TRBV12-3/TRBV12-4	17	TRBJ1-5	CASSLRDSDNSNQPQHF
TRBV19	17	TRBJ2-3	CASSIDLDGPSTDTQYF
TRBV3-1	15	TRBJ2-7	CASSQPTDREYEQYF
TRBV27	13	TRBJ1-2	CASRGGDRGGYTF
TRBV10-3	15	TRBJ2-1	CAISETSGDYNEQFF
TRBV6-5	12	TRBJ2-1	CASSNPRDEQFF
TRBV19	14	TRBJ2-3	CASLGTSQPAPQYF
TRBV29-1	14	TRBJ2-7	CSVEPEDSPYEQYF
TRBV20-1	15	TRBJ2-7	CSARVGGLRLGEQYF